This T cell receptor (beta chain) was identified during a study of early T cells in non-severe SARS-CoV-2 infection. TCRdb used MiXCR to reprocess the 5' RACE reads, holding one entry per CDR3 protein. The sample contains tens of thousands of distinct CDR3 sequences, 9.5% to 10% of which appear only once. This clonotype was observed many times. The germline gives CDR1 SGHAT, CDR2 FQNNGV. Trimming removed 5 bases at V and 7 bases at J, with 9 bases between. The CDR3 has 11 residues. The V gene is TRBV11-2, the J gene TRBJ2-7; possible D gene TRBD2, 5 bases. The sequencing input was whole blood. The source is an adult who was a healthcare worker with PCR-confirmed SARS-CoV-2 infection or an uninfected control (not recorded which). The CDR3 DNA follows: TGTGCCAGCAGCCGTAGCGTTGAGCAGTACTTC. Translation gives CASSRSVEQYF.